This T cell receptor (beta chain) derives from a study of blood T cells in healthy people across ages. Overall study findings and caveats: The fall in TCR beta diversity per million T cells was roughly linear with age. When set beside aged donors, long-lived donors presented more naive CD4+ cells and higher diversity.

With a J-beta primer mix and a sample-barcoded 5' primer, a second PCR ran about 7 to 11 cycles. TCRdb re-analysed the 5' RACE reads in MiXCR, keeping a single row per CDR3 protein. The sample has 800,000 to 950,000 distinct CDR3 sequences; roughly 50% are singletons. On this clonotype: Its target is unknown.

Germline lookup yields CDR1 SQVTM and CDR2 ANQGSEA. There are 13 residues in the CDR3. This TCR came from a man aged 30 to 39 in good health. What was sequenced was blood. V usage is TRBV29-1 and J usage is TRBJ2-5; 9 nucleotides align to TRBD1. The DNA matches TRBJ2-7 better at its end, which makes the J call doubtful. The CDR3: CSVDGQGFDEQYF. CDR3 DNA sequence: TGCAGCGTTGACGGACAGGGGTTCGACGAGCAGTACTTC.